This TCR beta chain was sequenced during a study of blood T cell repertoires in COVID-19. The overall study: Whether acute or convalescent, the COVID-19 samples came from the United States, Italy and Spain. PBMCs, B-cell-depleted T cells, or T cells provided the cDNA or gDNA that made up the material.

Authors' methods: Reference gene primer amplification yielded estimated nucleated cell counts. The table came from immunoSEQ multiplex PCR; TCRdb's copy has only in-frame clones and leaves some out. V and J calls and clone size are those listed in that table; D and trimming were worked out from the DNA. The table lists 120,000 or so clones, about 88% of them singletons. CDR1 LNHDA and CDR2 SQIVND come from the germline V gene (reference sequence). V lost 5 bases and J 5 bases, leaving 13 bases between the germline ends. This CDR3 region has 14 residues. This rearrangement joins TRBV19 to TRBJ2-1; possibly TRBD1 for D (6 bases). The sequencing input was peripheral blood. The receptor was derived from a woman at least 80 years old with acute or convalescent COVID-19. The CDR3 here is CASSAGTNHNEQFF. In DNA, the CDR3 is TGTGCCAGTAGTGCCGGGACAAATCACAATGAGCAGTTCTTC.